Below, 7 T cell receptor beta chains from the same sample are listed, as sequenced in a study of control samples from healthy donors and cancer patients. Data came from immunoSEQ multiplex PCR; TCRdb stores just in-frame clones and leaves some out. The sample yields 80,000 to 100,000 clones, roughly 92% seen once. The sequencing input was blood. The receptor source for this set is a human donor in good health. The donor label of this sample is uncertain.

The chain couples TRBV9 to TRBJ2-3; 14 nucleotides agree with TRBD2. V was pared by 4 bases and J by 4 bases, with 2 bases of the junction left unmatched. Germline V gene lookup returns CDR1 SGDLS and CDR2 YYNGEE. This CDR3 comprises 15 residues. The CDR3 DNA reads as TGTGCCAGCAGCCCGACTAGCGGGGGGGCAGATACGCAGTATTTT. The encoded protein is CASSPTSGGADTQYF.

The chain couples TRBV4-3 to TRBJ1-1; 7 bases match TRBD1. This CDR3 contains 15 residues. Germline V gene sequence: CDR1 LGHNA, CDR2 YSLEER. V lost 0 bases to trimming and J lost 4 bases; unmatched junction nucleotides: 5. CDR3 sequence: CASSQERQGGTEAFF. The CDR3 bases are TGCGCCAGCAGCCAAGAGAGACAGGGTGGCACTGAAGCTTTCTTT.

The chain has TRBV24-1 and TRBJ2-2; D is possibly TRBD1 (5 bases). This CDR3 is built from 16 residues. The germline CDR1 and CDR2 sequences are KGHDR and SFDVKD. V gave up 3 bases and J gave up 3 bases, with 13 bases separating them. The CDR3 here is CATSDPTARYTGELFF. The DNA of the CDR3 is TGTGCCACCAGTGATCCGACAGCAAGATACACCGGGGAGCTGTTTTTT.

The V gene is TRBV21-1, the J gene TRBJ2-7; whether TRBD1, the table's D call, matches the DNA was not checked. TRBV21-1 is assigned pseudogene status. This CDR3 spans 16 amino acids. The CDR3 coding sequence is TGTGCCAGCAGCTTTTCCCCGGGACAGGGACATGGGGAGCAGTACGTC. This encodes CASSFSPGQGHGEQYV.

The chain recombines TRBV15 with TRBJ2-1, with 8 bases that match TRBD1. The length of the CDR3 is 16 residues. Losses at the gene ends were 3 bases for V and 2 bases for J; bases not matched to a gene: 6. The germline gives CDR1 LNHNV, CDR2 YYDKDF (reference sequence). The CDR3 region is CATSRGQGATYNEQFF. Here the CDR3 DNA reads TGTGCCACCAGCAGGGGCCAGGGGGCCACCTACAATGAGCAGTTCTTC. The variable domain in full, with the rest retrieved from reference TRBV15 and TRBJ2-1, is DAMVIQNPRYQVTQFGKPVTLSCSQTLNHNVMYWYQQKSSQAPKLLFHYYDKDFNNEADTPDNFQSRRPNTSFCFLDIRSPGLGDTAMYLCATSRGQGATYNEQFFGPGTRLTVL.

V gene TRBV30 combines with J gene TRBJ1-5, with TRBD1 matching over 7 bases. V gave up 0 bases and J gave up 7 bases; unmatched junction bases: 6. The germline gives CDR1 GTSNPN, CDR2 SVGIG (reference sequence). The CDR3 consists of 14 residues. The CDR3 spells CAWSVPGRGQPQHF. The CDR3 bases are TGTGCCTGGAGTGTACCGGGCAGGGGGCAGCCCCAGCATTTT. Filled out from reference TRBV30 and TRBJ1-5, the complete variable domain reads SQTIHQWPATLVQPVGSPLSLECTVEGTSNPNLYWYRQAAGRGLQLLFYSVGIGQISSEVPQNLSASRPQDRQFILSSKKLLLSDSGFYLCAWSVPGRGQPQHFGDGTRLSIL.

In its sample, this clone was seen once. As DNA, the CDR3 is TGTGCCAGCAGCCAAAGGACATCGTATGGCTACACCTTC. As protein: CASSQRTSYGYTF. The chain links TRBV3-1 (or the pseudogene TRBV3-2) to TRBJ1-2; D perhaps matches TRBD1 (5 bases). The V end was cut by 2 bases, the J end by 5 bases, with 9 bases between. Germline V lookup: CDR1 LGHDT, CDR2 YNNKEL (reference sequence). The CDR3 spans 13 residues.